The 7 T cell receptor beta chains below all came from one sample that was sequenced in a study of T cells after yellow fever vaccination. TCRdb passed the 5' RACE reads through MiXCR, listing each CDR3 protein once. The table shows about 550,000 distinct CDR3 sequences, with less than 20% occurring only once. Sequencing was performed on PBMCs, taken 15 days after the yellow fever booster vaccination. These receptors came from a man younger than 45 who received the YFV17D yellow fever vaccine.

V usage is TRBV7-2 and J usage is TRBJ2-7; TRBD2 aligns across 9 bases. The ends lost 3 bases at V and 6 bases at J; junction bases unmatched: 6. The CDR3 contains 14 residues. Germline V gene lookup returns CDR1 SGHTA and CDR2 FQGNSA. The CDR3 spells CASSFGSGSSEQYF. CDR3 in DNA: TGTGCCAGCAGCTTTGGTAGCGGGAGTTCCGAGCAGTACTTC.

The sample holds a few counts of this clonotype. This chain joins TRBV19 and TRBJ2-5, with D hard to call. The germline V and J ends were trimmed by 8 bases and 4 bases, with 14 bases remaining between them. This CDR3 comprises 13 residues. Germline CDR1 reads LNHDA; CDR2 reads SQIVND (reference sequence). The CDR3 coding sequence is TGTGCCAGTCGTGACGGGCCGGTAGAGACCCAGTACTTC. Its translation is CASRDGPVETQYF.

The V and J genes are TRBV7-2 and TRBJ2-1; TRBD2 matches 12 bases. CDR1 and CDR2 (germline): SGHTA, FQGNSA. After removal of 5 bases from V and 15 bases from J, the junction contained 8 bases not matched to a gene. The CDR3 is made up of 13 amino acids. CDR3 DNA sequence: TGTGCCAGCAGCGAGACTAGCGGGAGAGTGGCGTTCTTC. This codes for CASSETSGRVAFF.

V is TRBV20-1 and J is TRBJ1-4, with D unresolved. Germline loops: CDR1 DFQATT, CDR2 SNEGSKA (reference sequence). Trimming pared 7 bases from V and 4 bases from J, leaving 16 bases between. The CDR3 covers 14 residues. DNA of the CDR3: TGCAGTGGTAAAGATGGGAGCCTTAATGAAAAACTGTTTTTT. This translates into CSGKDGSLNEKLFF.

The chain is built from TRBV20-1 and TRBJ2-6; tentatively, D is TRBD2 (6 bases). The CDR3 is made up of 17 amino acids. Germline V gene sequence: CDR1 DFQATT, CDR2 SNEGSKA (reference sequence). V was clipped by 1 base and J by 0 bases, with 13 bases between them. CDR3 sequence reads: CSARATGVGSGANVLTF. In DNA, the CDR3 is TGCAGTGCTAGAGCGACGGGAGTGGGCTCTGGGGCCAACGTCCTGACTTTC.

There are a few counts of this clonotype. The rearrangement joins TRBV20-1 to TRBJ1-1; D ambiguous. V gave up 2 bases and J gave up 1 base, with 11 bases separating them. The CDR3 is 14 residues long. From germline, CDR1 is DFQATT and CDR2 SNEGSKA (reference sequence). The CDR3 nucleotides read TGCAGTGCTAGAAAGGTCGAAGCGAACACTGAAGCTTTCTTT. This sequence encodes CSARKVEANTEAFF.

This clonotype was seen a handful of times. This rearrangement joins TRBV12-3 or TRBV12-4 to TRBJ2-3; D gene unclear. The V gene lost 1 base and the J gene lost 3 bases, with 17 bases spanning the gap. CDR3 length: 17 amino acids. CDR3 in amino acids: CASSLDRRVTLTDTQYF. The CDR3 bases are TGTGCCAGCAGTTTAGACCGCCGAGTGACGCTTACAGATACGCAGTATTTT.